This T cell receptor (beta chain) emerged from a study of blood T cells in healthy people across ages. Primed by a sample-barcoded 5' primer and a J-beta primer mix, a second PCR proceeded for about 7 to 11 cycles. TCRdb redid the calling of the 5' RACE reads with MiXCR, one entry per CDR3 protein. Of approximately 600,000 distinct CDR3 sequences in the sample, roughly 50% are singletons; the top ten hold roughly 34%. Source material: blood. The origin of this receptor is a man aged 60-69 years in good health.

The CDR3 loop is CASSLRGGNTIYF. The CDR3 nucleotides read TGTGCCAGCAGTTTACGAGGCGGAAACACCATATATTTT. This chain connects TRBV12-3 or TRBV12-4 to TRBJ1-3; D remains unclear. The CDR3 is 13 residues long. Trimming took off 2 bases at V and 4 bases at J, with 6 bases between the two ends.